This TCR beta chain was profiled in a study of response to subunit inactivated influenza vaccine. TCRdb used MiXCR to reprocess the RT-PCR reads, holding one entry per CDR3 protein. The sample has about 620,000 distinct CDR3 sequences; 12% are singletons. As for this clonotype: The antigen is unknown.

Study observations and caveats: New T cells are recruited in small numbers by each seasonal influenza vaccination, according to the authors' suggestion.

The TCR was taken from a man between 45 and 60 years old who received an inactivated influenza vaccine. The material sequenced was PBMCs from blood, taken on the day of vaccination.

CDR3 residues: CSAKTGLKNSNQPQHF. CDR3 coding DNA: TGCAGTGCTAAAACAGGGCTCAAGAATAGCAATCAGCCCCAGCATTTT. The rearrangement uses TRBV20-1 and TRBJ1-5, with D possibly matching TRBD1 (6 bases). The germline V gene has CDR1 DFQATT and CDR2 SNEGSKA (reference sequence). Trimming cost V 4 bases and J 0 bases, with 16 bases left between them. The length of the CDR3 is 16 residues.